The 15 T cell receptor beta chains below come from one sample, sequenced in a study of response to subunit inactivated influenza vaccine. TCRdb fed the RT-PCR reads into MiXCR, producing one record per CDR3 protein. The data contain 490,000 or so distinct CDR3 sequences, 7.6% of them seen just once; the ten biggest clones take up 10% to 15%. The source material was PBMCs from blood, sampled approximately 25 months after vaccination. These TCRs come from a man aged 45 to 75 who received an inactivated influenza vaccine.

This clonotype appeared many times. This chain uses TRBV4-3 with TRBJ1-6; a possible D gene is TRBD1 (5 bases). Trimming took off 0 bases at V and 10 bases at J, with 19 bases between the two ends. Germline assignment: CDR1 LGHNA and CDR2 YSLEER. The CDR3 runs 17 residues. The CDR3 DNA reads as TGCGCCAGCAGCCAAGAGAGACTCAGGGTTGTTGACTCACCCCTCCACTTT. This encodes CASSQERLRVVDSPLHF.

The chain links TRBV5-6 to TRBJ2-5, with TRBD2 matching 7 bases. Germline CDR1 is SGHDT and CDR2 is YYEEEE. The CDR3 has 17 amino acids. V lost 2 bases and J lost 5; bases outside the gene matches: 15. CDR3 protein: CASSFSLAVLRWETQYF. The DNA for the CDR3 is TGTGCCAGCAGCTTTTCGCTAGCGGTCCTCCGGTGGGAGACCCAGTACTTC.

This clonotype appeared a few times. V gene TRBV9 combines with J gene TRBJ1-1; tentatively, D is TRBD1 (5 bases). Per the germline V gene, CDR1 is SGDLS and CDR2 is YYNGEE. Trimming removed 1 base at V and 5 bases at J, with 12 bases between. CDR3 length equals 14 residues. CDR3 in DNA: TGTGCCAGCAGCGTATGGGGAGGGGCGACTGAAGCTTTCTTT. It codes for CASSVWGGATEAFF. The entire variable domain, with the rest obtained from reference TRBV9 and TRBJ1-1, is as follows: DSGVTQTPKHLITATGQRVTLRCSPRSGDLSVYWYQQSLDQGLQFLIQYYNGEERAKGNILERFSAQQFPDLHSELNLSSLELGDSALYFCASSVWGGATEAFFGQGTRLTVV.

This clonotype was observed at least ten times. This sequence joins TRBV12-3 or TRBV12-4 and TRBJ2-7; 7 bases map to TRBD1. The CDR3 covers 13 residues. V shed 5 bases and J 4 bases; nucleotides not matched to a gene: 5. Written as DNA, the CDR3 is TGTGCCAGCAGTGGGGACAGTGTATACGAGCAGTACTTC. Translation: CASSGDSVYEQYF.

The CDR3 region has the DNA TGCAGCGTTGAGGAGCGCGCAGATACGCAGTATTTT. Translated, it gives CSVEERADTQYF. V is TRBV29-1 and J is TRBJ2-3; unclear D gene. This CDR3 is 12 amino acids long. V was pared by 3 bases and J by 4 bases, with 8 bases between. Germline V gene sequence: CDR1 SQVTM, CDR2 ANQGSEA.

J is TRBJ2-1 and V is TRBV2, with D possibly being TRBD1 (6 bases). The CDR3 totals 13 residues. V dropped 7 bases and J dropped 4 bases, with 11 bases sitting between them. In germline, CDR1 is SNHLY, CDR2 FYNNEI. The CDR3 loop reads CASTDSPYNEQFF. CDR3 nucleotides: TGTGCCAGCACGGACAGCCCTTACAATGAGCAGTTCTTC.

This clonotype was observed at least ten times. This chain connects TRBV12-3 or TRBV12-4 to TRBJ2-5; 9 bases line up with TRBD1. V lost 7 bases to trimming and J lost 4 bases; unmatched junction nucleotides: 10. The CDR3 length is 15 residues. The CDR3 sequence: CASTLTGGGRETQYF. CDR3 bases: TGTGCCAGCACGCTCACAGGGGGCGGCAGAGAGACCCAGTACTTC.

This sequence joins TRBV25-1 and TRBJ2-3; D call uncertain. Germline V gives CDR1 MGHDK, CDR2 SYGVNS. The CDR3 covers 16 residues. V was clipped by 3 bases and J by 1 base, with 14 bases between them. The chain's CDR3 is CASSDWTAVGTDTQYF. As DNA, the CDR3 is TGTGCCAGCAGTGACTGGACGGCAGTGGGCACAGATACGCAGTATTTT.

V is TRBV6-1 and J is TRBJ2-5; maybe TRBD1 (6 bases). There are 14 residues in the CDR3. V was shortened by 6 bases and J by 4 bases, with 15 bases between the two germline ends. The V gene's germline CDR1 is MNHNS and CDR2 SASEGT. CDR3 loop: CASSDTGRGETQYF. The CDR3 DNA reads TGTGCCAGCAGCGATACAGGGAGAGGAGAGACCCAGTACTTC.

This chain uses TRBV6-5 with TRBJ1-1; D call uncertain. Germline CDR1 and CDR2: MNHEY and SVGAGI. This CDR3 is 15 amino acids long. Deletions cut 1 base from V and 0 bases from J, with 9 bases between. The CDR3 spells CASSYLSSMNTEAFF. The CDR3 DNA follows: TGTGCCAGCAGTTACTTGTCCTCTATGAACACTGAAGCTTTCTTT.

This clonotype was picked up a small number of times. The CDR3, as DNA: TGTGCCAGCAGCCCTTGGGGGGGCGCCTCCTACGAGCAGTACTTC. As protein: CASSPWGGASYEQYF. This sequence joins TRBV7-2 and TRBJ2-7; a possible D gene is TRBD2 (7 bases). V dropped 5 bases and J dropped 0 bases, with 14 bases sitting between them. In germline, CDR1 is SGHTA, CDR2 FQGNSA. The CDR3 sequence is 15 residues long. The complete variable domain, with remaining parts taken from reference TRBV7-2 and TRBJ2-7, reads GAGVSQSPSNKVTEKGKDVELRCDPISGHTALYWYRQSLGQGLEFLIYFQGNSAPDKSGLPSDRFSAERTGGSVSTLTIQRTQQEDSAVYLCASSPWGGASYEQYFGPGTRLTVT.

This clonotype was detected a few times. CDR3 sequence reads: CSVDFGNRDTEAFF. The CDR3 nucleotides read TGCAGCGTTGACTTCGGCAATCGGGACACTGAAGCTTTCTTT. V usage is TRBV29-1 and J usage is TRBJ1-1; D ambiguous. Germline assignment: CDR1 SQVTM and CDR2 ANQGSEA. Trimming cost V 3 bases and J 3 bases, with 14 bases left between them. This CDR3 is built from 14 residues.

CDR3 nucleotides: TGTGCCAGCCTGGTGGGACTCCAAGAGACCCAGTACTTC. Translated: CASLVGLQETQYF. V usage is TRBV2 and J usage is TRBJ2-5; tentatively, D is TRBD2 (6 bases). The V end lost 8 bases, the J end lost 1 base, and 11 bases lay between the germline ends. The CDR3 contains 13 residues. The germline CDR1 and CDR2 sequences are SNHLY and FYNNEI.

This clonotype appeared a few times. The chain uses TRBV12-3 or TRBV12-4 and TRBJ2-4; D uncertain. This CDR3 region has 13 residues. V lost 2 bases and J 4 bases, leaving 6 bases between the germline ends. CDR3 DNA sequence: TGTGCCAGCAGTTTATTGACGAAAAACATTCAGTACTTC. As protein: CASSLLTKNIQYF.

This clonotype was detected ten times or more. The chain carries TRBV5-1 and TRBJ2-5; D unclear. The germline gives CDR1 SGHRS, CDR2 YFSETQ. CDR3 length: 14 amino acids. Trimming shortened V by 1 base and J by 4 bases, and 11 bases separated the two germline ends. The CDR3 here is CASSLRSDRETQYF. In DNA, the CDR3 is TGCGCCAGCAGCTTGAGGTCTGATCGAGAGACCCAGTACTTC.